This T cell receptor (beta chain) was recorded in a study of T cell responses to AZD1222 COVID-19 vaccine. The study's findings and limits: Two doses of AZD1222 preceded a rise in Spike-specific TCR breadth and depth.

Worth noting for this clone: What it binds is not known.

Repertoires were generated with immunoSEQ multiplex PCR, while TCRdb's copy carries only in-frame clones and drops some. The sample lists 150,000 to 200,000 clones, roughly 92% seen once, with 1.6% in the top ten. The CDR3 is made up of 12 amino acids. V lost 6 bases to trimming and J lost 4 bases; unmatched junction nucleotides: 1. Germline V gene data show CDR1 as LNHDA and CDR2 as SQIVND (reference sequence). This receptor was identified in an adult in good health. V usage is TRBV19 and J usage is TRBJ2-5; 8 nucleotides agree with TRBD1. The sequences come from peripheral blood, collected on day 0 of AZD1222 vaccination. CDR3 region: CASSGQGETQYF. In nucleotides, the CDR3 is TGTGCCAGTAGCGGACAGGGAGAGACCCAGTACTTC. The full variable domain, with the rest looked up from reference TRBV19 and TRBJ2-5, is DGGITQSPKYLFRKEGQNVTLSCEQNLNHDAMYWYRQDPGQGLRLIYYSQIVNDFQKGDIAEGYSVSREKKESFPLTVTSAQKNPTAFYLCASSGQGETQYFGPGTRLLVL.